What follows is one T cell receptor beta chain and its context. This record belongs to a study of T cell changes during pregnancy in multiple sclerosis. The data were produced by immunoSEQ multiplex PCR, yet TCRdb's version contains in-frame clones alone and is incomplete. Of roughly 52,000 clones listed, under 95% were seen once; the top ten hold about 3.5%. This TCR was sampled from a female donor with multiple sclerosis, enrolled in a pregnancy study. The material sequenced was CD8+ T cells from peripheral blood mononuclear cells, taken in the third trimester of pregnancy.

The CDR3 DNA reads as TGTGCCAGCTCACCTTGGTCGAGAGGGACCATATATTTT. It is translated as CASSPWSRGTIYF. The chain employs TRBV18 and TRBJ1-3; no clear D. There are 13 residues in the CDR3. The germline V gene encodes CDR1 KGHSH and CDR2 LQKENI. The germline V and J ends were trimmed by 3 bases and 10 bases, with 13 bases remaining between them.